One sample yielded the 8 T cell receptor beta chains listed below, sequenced in a study of T cells in Graves' hyperthyroidism and ophthalmopathy. Researchers amplified the TCR beta CDR3 regions from RNA transcripts. Initially, a first-round RT-PCR of the TCR CDR3 employed the HTBI primer set. TCRdb re-analysed the multiplex PCR reads in MiXCR, keeping a single row per CDR3 protein. The sample yields just under 750,000 distinct CDR3 sequences, 30% to 40% seen once. Specimen: blood. The receptors were sampled from a woman aged 40 to 50 with Graves' hyperthyroidism.

This clonotype was recorded at least ten times. CDR3 residues: CAISTSGSRQETQYF. In nucleotides, the CDR3 is TGTGCCATCAGTACTAGCGGGAGCAGGCAAGAGACCCAGTACTTC. The chain employs TRBV10-3 and TRBJ2-5, with TRBD2 matching over 11 bases. Germline CDR1 reads ENHRY; CDR2 reads SYGVKD. J was trimmed by 2 bases and V by 5 bases; bases with no gene match: 4. There are 15 residues in the CDR3.

With regard to this clonotype: Germline and junction disagree at one end, which may indicate a read error. The chain recombines TRBV6-5 with TRBJ1-1; D unclear. There are 14 residues in the CDR3. CDR1 is MNHEY, CDR2 SVGAGI, per germline. CDR3 nucleotides: TGTGCCATCAGTTACCCAACAGAGAACACTGAAGCTTTCTTT. Translation gives CAISYPTENTEAFF.

This clonotype was recorded at least ten times. This rearrangement joins TRBV7-9 to TRBJ2-7; D possibly corresponds to TRBD2 (6 bases). The V gene lost 5 bases and the J gene lost 6 bases, with 14 bases spanning the gap. The CDR3 has 13 residues. Germline V gene data show CDR1 as SEHNR and CDR2 as FQNEAQ (reference sequence). CDR3 sequence (DNA): TGTGCCAGCAGCCCCGCGGAGGGCCTCGAGCAGTACTTC. This sequence encodes CASSPAEGLEQYF. Together with reference TRBV7-9 and TRBJ2-7, the CDR3 gives the full variable domain: DTGVSQNPRHKITKRGQNVTFRCDPISEHNRLYWYRQTLGQGPEFLTYFQNEAQLEKSRLLSDRFSAERPKGSFSTLEIQRTEQGDSAMYLCASSPAEGLEQYFGPGTRLTVT.

The chain carries TRBV11-2 and TRBJ2-5, with a possible D match to TRBD2 (6 bases). The end of the DNA fits TRBJ2-1 better, so the J call may be wrong. The CDR3 contains 12 residues. Germline V gene sequence: CDR1 SGHAT, CDR2 FQNNGV. The CDR3 loop reads CASSPRLGEQFF. Here the CDR3 DNA reads TGTGCCAGCAGCCCAAGACTAGGTGAGCAGTTCTTC.

The gene calls are TRBV20-1 and TRBJ1-2; no clear D. Germline V lookup: CDR1 DFQATT, CDR2 SNEGSKA (reference sequence). CDR3 length: 13 residues. V was pared by 4 bases and J by 3 bases, with 12 bases between. In DNA form, the CDR3 reads TGCAGTGCTACCAATACGCGGGACTATGGCTACACCTTC. Its translation: CSATNTRDYGYTF.

The chain combines TRBV2 with TRBJ2-2; TRBD1 aligns across 10 bases. Trimming at V came to 6 bases and at J to 3 bases, leaving 16 bases not matched to a gene. Germline lookup yields CDR1 SNHLY and CDR2 FYNNEI. This CDR3 has 19 residues. The CDR3 loop reads CASSFPLNGTGADTGELFF. The CDR3 coding sequence is TGTGCCAGCAGCTTCCCTCTAAACGGGACAGGGGCTGACACCGGGGAGCTGTTTTTT.

This clonotype was counted a few times. V is TRBV5-6 and J is TRBJ2-5, with 8 positions matching TRBD2. Germline-derived CDR1 and CDR2 are SGHDT and YYEEEE. The ends lost 0 bases at V and 1 base at J; junction bases unmatched: 5. The CDR3 runs 16 residues. The CDR3 DNA is TGTGCCAGCAGCTTGGGGCCTAGCGGGTTCCAAGAGACCCAGTACTTC. Its translation: CASSLGPSGFQETQYF.

The V call is TRBV28, the J call TRBJ1-5; 10 nucleotides line up with TRBD1. This CDR3 has 14 residues. The germline CDR1 and CDR2 sequences are MDHEN and SYDVKM. V was pared by 5 bases and J by 11 bases, with 9 bases of the junction left unmatched. The CDR3 DNA is TGTGCCAGCAGTGACCGGGACAGGGGAGTATCCCAGCATTTT. Amino acid sequence: CASSDRDRGVSQHF. Full variable domain (outside the CDR3, taken from reference TRBV28 and TRBJ1-5): DVKVTQSSRYLVKRTGEKVFLECVQDMDHENMFWYRQDPGLGLRLIYFSYDVKMKEKGDIPEGYSVSREKKERFSLILESASTNQTSMYLCASSDRDRGVSQHFGDGTRLSIL.